Listed below are T cell receptor beta chains from one sample, sequenced in a study of beta chain features in type 1 diabetes. Some clones are missing from TCRdb's copy, which holds only in-frame ones; the method was immunoSEQ multiplex PCR. The data show about 700,000 clones, over 10% seen once. Input material: naive CD4+ T cells from blood. The receptor set was obtained from a man in his late teens or twenties with type 1 diabetes. CDR3s include the opening cysteine and the closing phenylalanine or tryptophan. Each record gives: J gene, V gene, clone size, D gene, CDR3 protein, CDR3 DNA. A D gene is named only where the DNA matches it firmly. Size is stated for part of the rows, as once, few or many counts, or as a class when the clone is expanded.

>TRBJ1-1|TRBV11-2|.|.
CASSLVRRDTEAFF
TGTGCCAGCAGCTTAGTCCGGAGGGACACTGAAGCTTTCTTT
>TRBJ1-1|TRBV6-5|.|.
CASSYGAGSITEAFF
TGTGCCAGCAGTTACGGGGCAGGGAGTATCACTGAAGCTTTCTTT
>TRBJ1-1|TRBV29-1|.|.
CSVAGRLNTEAFF
TGCAGCGTCGCAGGGAGGTTGAACACTGAAGCTTTCTTT
>TRBJ2-7|TRBV30|.|.
CAWSVRREWEQYF
TGTGCCTGGAGTGTACGCAGGGAGTGGGAGCAGTACTTC
>TRBJ2-5|TRBV9|few|.
CASSEQGGETQYF
TGTGCCAGCAGCGAACAGGGAGGAGAGACCCAGTACTTC
>TRBJ1-1|TRBV2|few|.
CASSGQARTEAFF
TGTGCCAGCAGTGGCCAGGCTCGGACTGAAGCTTTCTTT
>TRBJ1-2|TRBV25-1|.|TRBD1
CASSEITGALGGGYTF
TGTGCCAGCAGTGAAATTACAGGGGCCTTAGGAGGTGGCTACACCTTC
>TRBJ2-2|TRBV11-2|few|.
CASSPYDRQGSGTGELFF
TGTGCCAGCAGCCCCTACGACCGACAGGGAAGCGGGACCGGGGAGCTGTTTTTT
>TRBJ2-2|TRBV18|.|.
CASSPRVTGELFF
TGTGCCAGCTCACCAAGGGTCACCGGGGAGCTGTTTTTT
>TRBJ1-3|TRBV9|few|.
CASSHGNTIYF
TGTGCCAGCAGCCACGGAAACACCATATATTTT
>TRBJ1-1|TRBV6-1|few|TRBD1
CASNKGQGNTEAFF
TGTGCCAGCAATAAGGGACAGGGGAACACTGAAGCTTTCTTT
>TRBJ2-5|TRBV18|.|.
CASSPGRSQETQYF
TGTGCCAGCTCACCCGGACGGAGCCAAGAGACCCAGTACTTC
>TRBJ2-5|TRBV15|.|TRBD1
CATSRDRGQGALAQYF
TGTGCCACCAGCAGAGATCGCGGACAGGGGGCGTTGGCCCAGTACTTC
>TRBJ1-1|TRBV19|.|.
CASSIVWENTEAFF
TGTGCCAGTAGTATAGTGTGGGAGAACACTGAAGCTTTCTTT
>TRBJ2-2|TRBV4-1|few|.
CASSQQMVATGELFF
TGCGCCAGCAGCCAACAGATGGTCGCAACCGGGGAGCTGTTTTTT
>TRBJ2-5|TRBV28|.|.
CASSSSQRAHETQYF
TGTGCCAGCAGTTCCTCTCAGAGGGCCCACGAGACCCAGTACTTC